This entry lists 13 T cell receptor beta chains sequenced from one sample in a study of cytotoxic CD8 clonotypes in ibrutinib-treated CLL. TCRdb's copy holds only in-frame clones and misses some; the assay was immunoSEQ multiplex PCR. The data contain approximately 97,000 clones, 75% to 80% of them seen just once; the ten biggest clones take up approximately 23%. This specimen was PBMCs, taken after 24 months of ibrutinib treatment. These receptors came from a human donor with chronic lymphocytic leukemia.

The CDR3 DNA sequence: TGTGCCATCAGTGATTATGAGGGAATAAACACTGAAGCTTTCTTT. Translating it yields CAISDYEGINTEAFF. The gene calls are TRBV10-3 and TRBJ1-1; no firm D call. The V end was cut by 3 bases, the J end by 2 bases, with 13 bases between. Germline loops: CDR1 ENHRY, CDR2 SYGVKD. CDR3 length: 15 amino acids.

This clone was detected a few times. V usage is TRBV27 and J usage is TRBJ1-2, with D tentatively TRBD1 (5 bases). The CDR3 consists of 12 residues. Trimming took 4 bases from V and 6 from J, leaving 9 bases between them. Germline V lookup: CDR1 MNHEY, CDR2 SMNVEV (reference sequence). Here the CDR3 reads CASSSRGDGYTF. In nucleotides, the CDR3 is TGTGCCAGCAGTTCTCGAGGGGATGGCTACACCTTC.

The chain has TRBV19 and TRBJ2-3; the D is unclear. The germline CDR1 and CDR2 sequences are LNHDA and SQIVND (reference sequence). The CDR3 is 16 residues long. Deletions cut 0 bases from V and 5 bases from J, with 15 bases between. CDR3 nucleotides: TGTGCCAGTAGTATAGAGGGCCGCTCAGGCGGAGATACGCAGTATTTT. It codes for CASSIEGRSGGDTQYF. Full variable domain (remainder filled in from reference TRBV19 and TRBJ2-3): DGGITQSPKYLFRKEGQNVTLSCEQNLNHDAMYWYRQDPGQGLRLIYYSQIVNDFQKGDIAEGYSVSREKKESFPLTVTSAQKNPTAFYLCASSIEGRSGGDTQYFGPGTRLTVL.

The V call is TRBV10-1, the J call TRBJ2-3; TRBD2 matches at 7 bases. Germline CDR1 WNHNN, CDR2 SYGVQD (reference sequence). The CDR3 has 15 residues. The junction had 8 bases not matched to a gene; V was cut back by 6 bases and J by 2 bases. The CDR3 DNA is TGCGCCAGCAGCCCTAGCGGAGCCACCACAGATACGCAGTATTTT. Protein product: CASSPSGATTDTQYF.

The V call is TRBV10-3, the J call TRBJ2-2, with no clear D. This CDR3 has 13 amino acids. The germline V gene has CDR1 ENHRY and CDR2 SYGVKD. V shed 6 bases and J shed 5 bases, with 10 bases lying between them. The DNA of the CDR3 is TGTGCCATCAGCTCGGTAGAGACCGGGGAGCTGTTTTTT. It encodes CAISSVETGELFF.

The rearrangement uses TRBV5-1 and TRBJ2-1; D call uncertain. V was pared by 4 bases and J by 8 bases, with 10 bases between. The CDR3 is 12 residues long. In germline, CDR1 is SGHRS, CDR2 YFSETQ. This CDR3 reads CASSRISYEQFF. In DNA, the CDR3 is TGCGCCAGCAGCCGTATAAGCTATGAGCAGTTCTTC.

The chain links TRBV18 to TRBJ2-6; maybe TRBD2 (5 bases). The CDR3 has 15 residues. Germline V lookup: CDR1 KGHSH, CDR2 LQKENI. The V gene lost 4 bases and the J gene lost 4 bases, with 11 bases spanning the gap. The CDR3 sequence is CASSLQTRGANVLTF. The CDR3 bases are TGTGCCAGCTCACTGCAAACTAGGGGGGCCAACGTCCTGACTTTC.

The rearrangement joins TRBV13 to TRBJ2-1; 7 bases match TRBD2. There are 14 residues in the CDR3. Germline V gene lookup returns CDR1 PRHDT and CDR2 FYEKMQ (reference sequence). With V trimmed by 4 bases and J by 4 bases, 4 bases remained unmatched. The CDR3 nucleotides are TGTGCCAGCAGCTCCTCTAGCGGTTACAATGAGCAGTTCTTC. Translating gives CASSSSSGYNEQFF.

The chain is built from TRBV4-1 and TRBJ2-7, with 11 bases aligning to TRBD1. The CDR3 contains 16 residues. Looked up from germline, CDR1 is MGHRA and CDR2 is YSYEKL. V gave up 1 base and J gave up 7 bases; unmatched junction bases: 9. The CDR3 sequence: CASSQASGQGAKEQYF. The CDR3, as DNA: TGCGCCAGCAGCCAAGCGAGTGGACAGGGGGCAAAAGAGCAGTACTTC.

The chain couples TRBV5-1 to TRBJ2-1; D remains ambiguous. CDR1 SGHRS and CDR2 YFSETQ come from the germline V gene. V dropped 0 bases and J dropped 8 bases, with 6 bases sitting between them. The CDR3 has 12 amino acids. In nucleotides, the CDR3 is TGCGCCAGCAGCTTGGATAGGTATGAGCAGTTCTTC. Translation gives CASSLDRYEQFF.

V usage is TRBV6-1 and J usage is TRBJ2-1; the D gene is possibly TRBD1 (5 bases). V lost 2 bases and J lost 9, with 11 bases in between. Per germline, CDR1 MNHNS and CDR2 SASEGT. CDR3 length equals 13 residues. In nucleotides, the CDR3 is TGTGCCAGCAGTGAATTTCGGCAGGGTGAGCAGTTCTTC. As protein: CASSEFRQGEQFF.

The CDR3 spells CASSIGVAGELFF. The CDR3 nucleotides read TGTGCCAGTAGTATTGGGGTTGCCGGGGAGCTGTTTTTT. The V call is TRBV19, the J call TRBJ2-2, with no clear D. CDR3 length: 13 amino acids. Germline CDR1 reads LNHDA; CDR2 reads SQIVND (reference sequence). The V and J ends lost 3 bases and 6 bases respectively, with 8 bases between them. Full variable domain (remainder filled in from reference TRBV19 and TRBJ2-2): DGGITQSPKYLFRKEGQNVTLSCEQNLNHDAMYWYRQDPGQGLRLIYYSQIVNDFQKGDIAEGYSVSREKKESFPLTVTSAQKNPTAFYLCASSIGVAGELFFGEGSRLTVL.

On this clone: An end of the junction does not agree with germline; a read error may underlie this. In DNA form, the CDR3 reads TGTGCCAGCAGCTTGGGACAACAGGCTCACAATGAGCAGTTCTTC. It codes for CASSLGQQAHNEQFF. V gene TRBV5-3 combines with J gene TRBJ2-1; a possible D gene is TRBD1 (6 bases). TRBV5-3 is an ORF for which the function is uncertain. The CDR3 has 15 amino acids.